This TCR beta chain was identified during a study of T cells in Graves' hyperthyroidism and ophthalmopathy (dated by TCRdb to about 2019). Regarding the study in general: Peripheral blood was collected at initial diagnosis, before any treatment. The paper describes TCR Vbeta CDR3 sequencing of 130 to 150 peripheral blood samples, made up of 43 ophthalmopathy patients, approximately 76 hyperthyroidism patients and some 17 progressor patients. For training and testing, the roughly 93 patients in the discovery cohort were randomly divided in a 7:3 ratio. In several Graves' hyperthyroidism patients, the study also compared T-cell repertoires from thyroid tissue with T-cell repertoires from blood. To identify TCR V-J signatures that set the groups apart, the researchers used a discovery cohort of 100 or so patients, made up of about 44 with Graves' ophthalmopathy and around 58 with stable Graves' hyperthyroidism. After sampling, hyperthyroidism patients received methimazole starting at 30 mg daily, and ophthalmopathy patients received high-dose intravenous methylprednisolone. An independent validation cohort of under 20 hyperthyroidism patients and more than 15 patients who later progressed to ophthalmopathy tested prospective prediction of ophthalmopathy. General study outcomes and caveats: No statistical method was used to fix the sample size in advance, and group allocation was not hidden from the investigators. In validation, the model predicted progression to ophthalmopathy with around 71% sensitivity and 72% to 85% specificity, a median of 6.5 months before onset. Most expanded thyroid clonotypes (frequency above 0.001) were also found in blood, which suggests that blood repertoires may mirror thyroid immune responses. A 13 V-J signature model separated ophthalmopathy from stable hyperthyroidism, with approximately 87% sensitivity and 81.08% specificity in cross-validation and 80%/75% in testing.

In the ophthalmopathy patients, disease was moderately to severely active, with a Clinical Activity Score of 3 or more, a NOSPECS grade of 4 or more, and a duration of less than 3 months. Exclusion was applied to patients with uncontrolled infections, other autoimmune diseases, pregnancy or lactation. Diagnoses were established on the basis of clinical symptoms, serum thyroxine and TRAb, thyroid ultrasound, and orbital computed tomography. Ficoll-Paque density gradient centrifugation was used to isolate PBMCs from approximately 10 ml of fresh peripheral blood. Total RNA was extracted using Trizol reagent, and RNA quality was assessed on an Agilent 2100 Bioanalyzer. Including cysteine and phenylalanine, the CDR3 has 14 amino acids. Here the CDR3 DNA is all that survives: 42 bases in frame from base 1. Based on the germline V gene, the CDR1 and CDR2 sequences are SGHVS and FNYEAQ. V is shortened by 7 bases, J by 2 bases, and the region joining them spans 13 bases.

The TCR beta CDR3 regions were amplified from the RNA transcripts. The TCR CDR3 was subjected to a first round of RT-PCR using the HTBI primer set and the Qiagen OneStep RT-PCR kit. Libraries were constructed in a second round of multiplex PCR, after which size selection and purification were carried out. The libraries were sequenced on an Illumina HiSeq2000 using paired-end 100 bp reads. From the authors' description of their analysis: Raw data were processed with SOAPnuke, discarding reads with adapters, uncalled bases, mean Phred below 15, or no exact constant-primer or identifier match. High-quality paired reads were merged with COPE v1.2.5, and unique nucleotide sequences were defined as clonotypes. Clonotypes were aligned to IMGT TRBV, TRBD and TRBJ reference segments using MiTCR v1.1. Analysis was restricted to V-J combinations with a frequency above 0.0001, which covered roughly 99% of repertoires. The TCS score was defined as the ratio of F50 (clonal expansion) to E x V (chaos), calculated using BLOSUM62-based TCRdist between CDR3 peptides within each V-J. Welch's t-statistics and random forest reduced 514 V-J features to 10 to 15, which were used in a naive Bayes classifier (R e1071). TCRdb reprocessed the public reads (quality trimming at Q25 with fastp, clone calling with MiXCR) and kept in-frame beta chains. Rows are unified per CDR3 protein, each entry keeping the most common DNA and genes. These V and J calls derive from TCRdb rather than the authors' analysis. This sample lists 550,000 to 600,000 distinct CDR3 sequences; over 12% were detected once. Of the sample, about 7% falls within the top ten clones.

This clonotype was detected ten times or more. The antigen it recognizes is unknown. One base away there is no much larger clone; base qualities are not given. The sequence was collected from a woman aged 18-29 years with Graves' ophthalmopathy. Material: blood. The V and J genes are TRBV7-6 and TRBJ2-3; the D segment is perhaps TRBD1 or TRBD2, each sharing 5 matched bases. Here is the DNA: TGTGCCAGCACTTCCGGGACGCACACAGATACGCAGTATTTT. Translation gives CASTSGTHTDTQYF.